This TCR beta chain was retrieved from a study of Tregs in tolerant kidney transplant recipients. Repertoires were generated with immunoSEQ multiplex PCR, while TCRdb's copy carries only in-frame clones and drops some. The sample yields approximately 60,000 clones, about 87% seen once. CDR3 length: 16 amino acids. CDR1 is MNHNS and CDR2 is SASEGT in the germline V gene. Between the trimmed V and J ends, which lost 0 bases and 0 bases, there was a span of 9 bases. On this clone itself: Its antigen is unidentified.

The study's findings and limits: Donor-specific Treg expansion exceeded global Treg expansion in tolerant patients, suggesting antigen drive. The most relevant donor-specific Treg TCRbeta repertoire apparently came from expansion with activated donor B cells. Some patients' samples used different primers over time, so nucleotide sequences weren't comparable.

Recipients received nonmyeloablative bone marrow transplants from related graft donors, with transient mixed chimerism. The chain uses TRBV6-1 and TRBJ1-5; D remains unclear. Material: CD4+ T cells from blood (PBMCs), obtained 6 months after the transplant. The TCR originated in a human patient who received a combined kidney and bone marrow transplant. Some T cells may be the graft donor's. The CDR3 DNA reads as TGTGCCAGCAGTGAAGCAATGACATATAGCAATCAGCCCCAGCATTTT. It encodes CASSEAMTYSNQPQHF.